Here is one T cell receptor (beta chain) with its context. As yet, its antigen is unknown. Construction of the TCRbeta library involved unique molecular identifiers. TCRdb re-called the PCR reads with MiXCR, one entry per CDR3 protein. The data show hundreds of thousands of distinct CDR3 sequences, around 14% seen once. This record belongs to a study of T-cell reconstitution after alpha-beta-depleted transplantation in children. Study findings and constraints: Hyperexpanded clones declined; after one year, newly produced T cells mostly supplied diversity. Expanded graft clones numbering several hundred reportedly gave rise to alpha-beta T cells about two months after transplant.

This TCR was sampled from a girl aged 2-9 years with congenital amegakaryocytic thrombocytopenia, due to receive a stem cell transplant. This sample comprised PBMCs, obtained before TCRalphabeta/CD19-depleted stem cell transplant.

CDR3 sequence (DNA): TGTGCCAGCAGCGGATGGGGACTCCGGAGAGATGAGCAGTTCTTC. This translates into CASSGWGLRRDEQFF. The chain has TRBV7-8 and TRBJ2-1; D is perhaps TRBD2 (6 bases). Germline CDR1 and CDR2: SGHVS and FQNEAQ. Trimming removed 5 bases from V and 8 bases from J, with 19 bases in between. The CDR3 runs 15 residues.